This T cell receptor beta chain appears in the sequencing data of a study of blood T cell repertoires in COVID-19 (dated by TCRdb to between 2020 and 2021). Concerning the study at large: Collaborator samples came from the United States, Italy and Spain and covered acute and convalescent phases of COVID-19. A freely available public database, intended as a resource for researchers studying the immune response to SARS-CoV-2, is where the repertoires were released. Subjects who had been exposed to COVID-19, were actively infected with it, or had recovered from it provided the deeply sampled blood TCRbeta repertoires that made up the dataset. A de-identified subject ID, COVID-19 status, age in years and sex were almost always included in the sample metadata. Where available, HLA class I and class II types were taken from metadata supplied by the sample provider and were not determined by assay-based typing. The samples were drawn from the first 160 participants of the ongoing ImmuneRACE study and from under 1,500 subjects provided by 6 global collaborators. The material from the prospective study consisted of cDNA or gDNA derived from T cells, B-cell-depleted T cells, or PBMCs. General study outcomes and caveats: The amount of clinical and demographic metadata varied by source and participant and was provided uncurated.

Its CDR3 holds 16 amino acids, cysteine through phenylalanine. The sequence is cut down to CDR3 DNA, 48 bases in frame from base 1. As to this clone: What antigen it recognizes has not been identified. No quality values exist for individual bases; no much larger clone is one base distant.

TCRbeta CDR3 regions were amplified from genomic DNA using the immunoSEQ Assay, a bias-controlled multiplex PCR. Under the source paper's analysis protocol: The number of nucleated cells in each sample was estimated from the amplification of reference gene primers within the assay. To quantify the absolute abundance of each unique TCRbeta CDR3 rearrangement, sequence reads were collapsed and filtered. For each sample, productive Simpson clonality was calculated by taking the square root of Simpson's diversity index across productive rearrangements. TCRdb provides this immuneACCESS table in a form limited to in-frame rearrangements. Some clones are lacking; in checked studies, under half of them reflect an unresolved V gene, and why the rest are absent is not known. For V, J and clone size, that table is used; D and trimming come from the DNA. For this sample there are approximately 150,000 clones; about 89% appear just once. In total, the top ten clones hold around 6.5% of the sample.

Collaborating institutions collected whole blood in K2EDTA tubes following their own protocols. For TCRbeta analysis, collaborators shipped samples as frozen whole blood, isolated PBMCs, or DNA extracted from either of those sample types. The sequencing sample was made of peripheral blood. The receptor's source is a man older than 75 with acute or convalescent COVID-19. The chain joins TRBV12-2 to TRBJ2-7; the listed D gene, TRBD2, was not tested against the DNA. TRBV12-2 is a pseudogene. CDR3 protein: CASRSGELLVSYEQYF. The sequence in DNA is TGTGCAAGTCGCTCGGGGGAACTCCTCGTCTCCTACGAGCAGTACTTC.